This T cell receptor beta chain was obtained from a study of blood T cell repertoires in COVID-19. Background on the study: Donors in the United States, Italy and Spain gave samples during acute or convalescent COVID-19. T cells, B-cell-depleted T cells, or PBMCs provided the cDNA or gDNA that served as material.

Only in-frame clones appear in the TCRdb table, and some are missing; sequencing was by immunoSEQ multiplex PCR. The profile shows hundreds of thousands of clones, less than 90% of them singletons. This clone appeared once. This sequence originates from an elderly woman with active or convalescent COVID-19. The sequencing sample was made of peripheral blood.

The CDR3 region is CASSFGAGGEQYF. CDR3 nucleotides: TGCGCCAGCAGCTTTGGCGCGGGAGGCGAGCAGTACTTC. The chain links TRBV5-1 to TRBJ2-7, with TRBD2 matching over 8 bases. The CDR3 extends over 13 amino acids. V lost 2 bases to trimming and J lost 6 bases; unmatched junction nucleotides: 4. In germline, CDR1 is SGHRS, CDR2 YFSETQ.